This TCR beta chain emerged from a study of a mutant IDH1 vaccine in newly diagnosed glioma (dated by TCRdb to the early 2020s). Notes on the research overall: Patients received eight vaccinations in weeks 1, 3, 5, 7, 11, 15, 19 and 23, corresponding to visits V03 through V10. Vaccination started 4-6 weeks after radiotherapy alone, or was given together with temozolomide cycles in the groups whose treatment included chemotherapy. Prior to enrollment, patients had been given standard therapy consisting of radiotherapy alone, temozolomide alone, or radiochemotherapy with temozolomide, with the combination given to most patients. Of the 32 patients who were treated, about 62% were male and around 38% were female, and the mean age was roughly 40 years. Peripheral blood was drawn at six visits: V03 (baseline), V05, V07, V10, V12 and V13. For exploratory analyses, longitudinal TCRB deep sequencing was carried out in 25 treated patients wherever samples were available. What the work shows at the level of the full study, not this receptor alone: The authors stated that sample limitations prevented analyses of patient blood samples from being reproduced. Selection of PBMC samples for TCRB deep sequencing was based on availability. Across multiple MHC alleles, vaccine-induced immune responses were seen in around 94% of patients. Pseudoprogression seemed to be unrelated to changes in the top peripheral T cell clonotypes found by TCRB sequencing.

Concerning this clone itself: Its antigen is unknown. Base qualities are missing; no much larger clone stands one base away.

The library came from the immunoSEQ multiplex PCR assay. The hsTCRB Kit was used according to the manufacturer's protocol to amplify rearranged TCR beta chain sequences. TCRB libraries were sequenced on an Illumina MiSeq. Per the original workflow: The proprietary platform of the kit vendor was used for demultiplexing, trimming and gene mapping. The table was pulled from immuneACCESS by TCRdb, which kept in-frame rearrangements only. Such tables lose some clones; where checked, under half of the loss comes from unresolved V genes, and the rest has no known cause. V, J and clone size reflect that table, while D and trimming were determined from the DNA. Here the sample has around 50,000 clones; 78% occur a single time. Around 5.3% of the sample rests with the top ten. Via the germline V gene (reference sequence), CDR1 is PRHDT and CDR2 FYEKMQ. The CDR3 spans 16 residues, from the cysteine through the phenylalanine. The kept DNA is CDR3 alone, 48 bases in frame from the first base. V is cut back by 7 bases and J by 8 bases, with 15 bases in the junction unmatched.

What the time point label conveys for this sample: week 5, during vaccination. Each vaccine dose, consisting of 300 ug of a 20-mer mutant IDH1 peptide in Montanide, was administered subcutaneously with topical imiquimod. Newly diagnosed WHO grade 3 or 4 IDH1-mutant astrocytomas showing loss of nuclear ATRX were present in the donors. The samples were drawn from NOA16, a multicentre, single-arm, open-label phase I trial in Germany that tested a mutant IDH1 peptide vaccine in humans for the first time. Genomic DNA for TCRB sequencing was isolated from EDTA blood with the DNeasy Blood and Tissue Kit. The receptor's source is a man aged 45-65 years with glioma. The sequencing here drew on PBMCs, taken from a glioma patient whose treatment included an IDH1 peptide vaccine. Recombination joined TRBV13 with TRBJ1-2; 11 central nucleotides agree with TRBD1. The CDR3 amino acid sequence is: CASTLHRDRGFEGYTF. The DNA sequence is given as TGTGCCAGCACCCTTCACCGGGACAGGGGGTTTGAAGGCTACACCTTC. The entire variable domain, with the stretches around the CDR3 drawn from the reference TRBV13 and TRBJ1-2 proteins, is AAGVIQSPRHLIKEKRETATLKCYPIPRHDTVYWYQQGPGQDPQFLISFYEKMQSDKGSIPDRFSAQQFSDYHSELNMSSLELGDSALYFCASTLHRDRGFEGYTFGSGTRLTVV.